One sample yielded the 24 T cell receptor beta chains listed below, sequenced in a study of CD8+CD57+ T cells in acquired aplastic anemia. TCR beta VDJ and CDR3 profiles were obtained from a genomic DNA template. TCRdb reprocessed the reads with MiXCR, giving one entry per CDR3 protein. The data contain approximately 380,000 distinct CDR3 sequences, just under 70% of them seen just once; the ten biggest clones take up around 4%. Sequencing used sorted CD4+, CD8+, or CD8+CD57+ T cells (not recorded which) from PBMCs. These receptors originate from a human donor in good health, serving as a control.

The chain has TRBV12-5 and TRBJ2-1, with D possibly matching TRBD2 (5 bases). The CDR3 is made up of 12 amino acids. Germline lookup yields CDR1 LGHNT and CDR2 FRNRAP. CDR3 protein: CASGFLRNEQFF. The DNA for the CDR3 is TGTGCCAGCGGTTTCTTAAGGAATGAGCAGTTCTTC. Combining the CDR3 with reference TRBV12-5 and TRBJ2-1 gives the whole variable domain DARVTQTPRHKVTEMGQEVTMRCQPILGHNTVFWYRQTMMQGLELLAYFRNRAPLDDSGMPKDRFSAEMPDATLATLKIQPSEPRDSAVYFCASGFLRNEQFFGPGTRLTVL.

With regard to this clonotype: The CDR3 does not close with the conserved phenylalanine or tryptophan, likely indicating a read error. The J gene is TRBJ1-3, the V gene TRBV16; D remains ambiguous. The CDR3 runs 12 residues. Per germline, CDR1 KGHSY and CDR2 FQNENV. V was trimmed by 4 bases and J by 4 bases, leaving 5 bases between them. CDR3 amino acids: CASSPAGNTIYI. The CDR3 DNA is TGTGCCAGCAGCCCAGCGGGAAACACCATATATATT.

Notes on this clonotype: The junction differs from germline at one of its ends, possibly a read error. The genes are TRBV5-1 and TRBJ1-4; 9 bases match TRBD1. CDR3 length: 13 residues. Per the germline V gene, CDR1 is SGHRS and CDR2 is YFSETQ. The CDR3, as DNA: TGTGCCAGCACAGGGGGCACAGATACGAAACTGTTTTTT. Encoded protein: CASTGGTDTKLFF.

The rearrangement uses TRBV24-1 and TRBJ1-1, with a weak D call TRBD1 (5 bases). Germline-derived CDR1 and CDR2 are KGHDR and SFDVKD. V lost 5 bases and J 1 base, leaving 10 bases between the germline ends. This CDR3 spans 14 amino acids. The CDR3 nucleotides read TGTGCCACCAGTGGTCGGGGGACGAACACTGAAGCTTTCTTT. This encodes CATSGRGTNTEAFF.

This clonotype was seen just once. The gene calls are TRBV30 and TRBJ1-6, with D uncertain. CDR3 length: 12 amino acids. Per germline, CDR1 GTSNPN and CDR2 SVGIG (reference sequence). V was shortened by 4 bases and J by 8 bases, with 9 bases between the two germline ends. Here the CDR3 reads CAWNNIDSPLHF. CDR3 in DNA: TGTGCCTGGAATAACATTGATTCACCCCTCCACTTT.

Worth noting for this clonotype: A much larger clone sits a single nucleotide away, making a read error possible. This rearrangement joins TRBV5-1 to TRBJ2-3; TRBD2 matches at 11 bases. The CDR3 length is 17 residues. Germline values: CDR1 SGHRS, CDR2 YFSETQ. This CDR3 reads CASNLENSGGAPDTQYF. In nucleotides, the CDR3 is TGCGCCAGCAACTTGGAGAATAGCGGGGGGGCCCCAGATACGCAGTATTTT.

This clonotype appeared once. The chain links TRBV20-1 to TRBJ2-5, with 7 bases matching TRBD1. V trimming: 3 bases; J trimming: 5 bases; junction bases outside the gene matches: 15. The germline V gene has CDR1 DFQATT and CDR2 SNEGSKA (reference sequence). The CDR3 contains 16 residues. This CDR3 is CSASQGDTERSETQYF. CDR3 bases: TGCAGTGCTAGCCAGGGGGACACTGAAAGGTCGGAGACCCAGTACTTC.

In its sample, this clonotype was seen many times. This chain links TRBV7-3 with TRBJ1-3; D gene ambiguous. Germline lookup yields CDR1 SGHTA and CDR2 FQGTGA. The V end was cut by 2 bases, the J end by 0 bases, with 2 bases between. The CDR3 is made up of 13 amino acids. This chain's CDR3 is CASSLDSGNTIYF. In DNA form, the CDR3 reads TGTGCCAGCAGCTTAGACTCTGGAAACACCATATATTTT. Together with reference TRBV7-3 and TRBJ1-3, the CDR3 gives the full variable domain: GAGVSQTPSNKVTEKGKYVELRCDPISGHTALYWYRQSLGQGPEFLIYFQGTGAADDSGLPNDRFFAVRPEGSVSTLKIQRTERGDSAVYLCASSLDSGNTIYFGEGSWLTVV.

V gene TRBV10-3 combines with J gene TRBJ2-7; D remains ambiguous. V was clipped by 11 bases and J by 2 bases, with 19 bases between them. Per germline, CDR1 ENHRY and CDR2 SYGVKD. CDR3 length equals 14 residues. The CDR3 loop reads CASDDGVETYEQYF. The DNA for the CDR3 is TGTGCCTCAGACGACGGAGTAGAAACCTACGAGCAGTACTTC.

The V call is TRBV12-5, the J call TRBJ2-5, with D possibly matching TRBD2 (6 bases). Germline CDR1 and CDR2: LGHNT and FRNRAP. The CDR3 covers 17 residues. CDR3 in amino acids: CASGLGVGAGPQETQYF. As DNA, the CDR3 is TGTGCCAGCGGTTTGGGAGTTGGCGCGGGGCCGCAAGAGACCCAGTACTTC.

Worth noting for this clonotype: One junction end does not reproduce the germline sequence, and a read error may be involved. The chain couples TRBV10-2 to TRBJ2-7; possibly TRBD1 for D (6 bases). The CDR3 runs 13 residues. Germline assignment: CDR1 WSHSY and CDR2 SAAADI. This CDR3 is CASRLDRPDGHTF. Here the CDR3 DNA reads TGCGCCAGCAGACTAGACAGGCCCGATGGGCACACCTTC.

The chain links TRBV25-1 to TRBJ1-2; unclear D gene. V gave up 1 base and J gave up 7 bases, with 19 bases separating them. Germline CDR1 MGHDK, CDR2 SYGVNS. This CDR3 spans 16 amino acids. CDR3 in DNA: TGTGCCAGCAGTGAATTCGGCCTAGGGCCGTCTTCTGGCTACACCTTC. Encoded protein: CASSEFGLGPSSGYTF.

The V gene is TRBV19, the J gene TRBJ1-6; no clear D. Looked up from germline, CDR1 is LNHDA and CDR2 is SQIVND (reference sequence). The ends were cut back, 6 bases at V and 7 bases at J, with 13 bases in the middle. This CDR3 contains 14 residues. The CDR3, as DNA: TGTGCCAGTAGGACCGCCCGGGCCAATTCACCCCTCCACTTT. Translation: CASRTARANSPLHF.

This clonotype has a single count. The V gene is TRBV3-1, the J gene TRBJ2-5; a weak D match, TRBD1 (5 bases). The J call may be mistaken, given a closer DNA end match to TRBJ2-7. Germline V gene sequence: CDR1 LGHDT, CDR2 YNNKEL (reference sequence). This CDR3 has 13 residues. The CDR3 DNA reads as TGTGCCAGCAGCCATCGTCAGGGAAACGAGCAGTACTTC. Its protein product is CASSHRQGNEQYF.

This clonotype was seen once. The junction shows a germline mismatch at one end, possibly a read error. For the CDR3, the DNA is TGTGCCAGCAGCACAGGGCGGACAGCGAACACAGATACGTTC. This codes for CASSTGRTANTDTF. The chain uses TRBV7-3 and TRBJ2-7, with D possibly matching TRBD1 (6 bases). The germline V gene encodes CDR1 SGHTA and CDR2 FQGTGA. This CDR3 is built from 14 residues.

This clonotype was seen once. The chain joins TRBV27 to TRBJ1-2; D call uncertain. Germline CDR1 MNHEY, CDR2 SMNVEV (reference sequence). V was clipped by 4 bases and J by 1 base, with 13 bases between them. This CDR3 comprises 15 residues. CDR3 amino acids: CASSSSDGVNYGYTF. CDR3 nucleotide sequence: TGTGCCAGCAGTTCCTCGGACGGTGTTAACTATGGCTACACCTTC.

This clonotype was observed a few times. At one boundary the junction diverges from the germline segment, which might be a read error. This chain connects TRBV2 to TRBJ1-2; D gene uncertain. The CDR3 contains 10 residues. From germline, CDR1 is SNHLY and CDR2 FYNNEI. The CDR3 loop reads CASSAGVYAF. The CDR3 DNA follows: TGTGCCAGCAGCGCAGGAGTCTACGCCTTC.

Details on this clonotype: A read error may produce the germline difference seen at one junction end. This rearrangement joins TRBV7-8 to TRBJ2-7; tentatively, D is TRBD1 (6 bases). There are 14 residues in the CDR3. Germline V CDR1 and CDR2: SGHVS, FQNEAQ. CDR3 residues: CASSLGRGKYEPFF. CDR3 in DNA: TGTGCCAGCAGCCTTGGAAGGGGGAAGTACGAACCTTTCTTC.

This clonotype appeared a few times. The rearrangement uses TRBV10-3 and TRBJ1-2; 8 bases agree with TRBD1. With 10 bases clipped from V and 3 bases from J, the junction kept 7 bases outside the gene matches. Germline V lookup: CDR1 ENHRY, CDR2 SYGVKD. This CDR3 comprises 13 residues. The CDR3 loop reads CATTSDRDYGYTF. DNA of the CDR3: TGTGCCACCACCTCGGACAGGGACTATGGCTACACCTTC.

With respect to this clonotype: The germline gene is not matched at one end of the junction; a read error may be the cause. V and J are TRBV7-9 and TRBJ1-1; D may be TRBD1 (5 bases). Germline V lookup: CDR1 SEHNR, CDR2 FQNEAQ (reference sequence). CDR3 length: 15 amino acids. The CDR3 DNA sequence: TGCGCCAGCAGCCAAGATGGGGCAGGTGGCACTGAAGCTTTCTTT. Residues: CASSQDGAGGTEAFF. The full variable domain, in which reference TRBV7-9 and TRBJ1-1 provide the parts outside the CDR3, is DTGVSQNPRHKITKRGQNVTFRCDPISEHNRLYWYRQTLGQGPEFLTYFQNEAQLEKSRLLSDRFSAERPKGSFSTLEIQRTEQGDSAMYLCASSQDGAGGTEAFFGQGTRLTVV.

A note on this clonotype: An end of the junction differs from the germline gene, which may be a read error. CDR3 bases: TGTGCCTGCAGTCTACGAGCAGATACGCAGTATTTT. Translation gives CACSLRADTQYF. The chain couples TRBV6-5 to TRBJ2-3; D is ambiguous. Per germline, CDR1 MNHEY and CDR2 SVGAGI. The length of the CDR3 is 12 residues.

This clonotype was recorded at least ten times. DNA of the CDR3: TGCAGTGCTAGGGGACAGGGAAGAAGCTATGGCTACACCTTC. Translation gives CSARGQGRSYGYTF. This sequence joins TRBV20-1 and TRBJ1-2; the match to TRBD1 covers 9 bases. The CDR3 consists of 14 residues. V lost 3 bases to trimming and J lost 4 bases; unmatched junction nucleotides: 6. CDR1 and CDR2 (germline): DFQATT, SNEGSKA (reference sequence).

V and J are TRBV7-2 and TRBJ1-1, with D unresolved. Between the trimmed V and J ends, which lost 1 base and 4 bases, there was a span of 13 bases. Germline V gene lookup returns CDR1 SGHTA and CDR2 FQGNSA. This CDR3 is 15 amino acids long. The CDR3 DNA follows: TGTGCCAGCAGCTTAGAAGCTTTCGTAATCACTGAAGCTTTCTTT. Translating it yields CASSLEAFVITEAFF.

This clonotype has just one count. The chain has TRBV19 and TRBJ2-1; TRBD2 agrees at 8 bases. Germline assignment: CDR1 LNHDA and CDR2 SQIVND (reference sequence). The CDR3 consists of 15 residues. Trimming removed 3 bases from V and 8 bases from J; junction bases left unmatched: 9. CDR3 DNA: TGTGCCAGTAGTATCGGGGGGGGAAATAACTATGAGCAGTTCTTC. Translated, it gives CASSIGGGNNYEQFF.